What follows are 28 T cell receptor beta chains derived from one specimen sequenced in a study of T cells in Graves' hyperthyroidism and ophthalmopathy. Template material for amplifying TCR beta CDR3 regions consisted of RNA transcripts. The TCR CDR3 was amplified in a first-round RT-PCR using the HTBI primer set. TCRdb independently ran MiXCR on the multiplex PCR reads; one entry per CDR3 protein. Of about 400,000 distinct CDR3 sequences in the sample, approximately 15% were seen once. The sequenced material came from blood. The source is a young woman with Graves' ophthalmopathy.

The sample holds many counts of this clonotype. V gene TRBV7-9 combines with J gene TRBJ1-6, with TRBD1 identical over 9 bases. Germline V CDR1 and CDR2: SEHNR, FQNEAQ (reference sequence). The V segment lost 5 bases and the J segment 5 bases; nucleotides outside the gene matches: 4. This CDR3 is built from 15 residues. For the CDR3, the DNA is TGTGCCAGCAGCACCCGGACAGGGGATAATTCACCCCTCCACTTT. Amino acids: CASSTRTGDNSPLHF.

The chain recombines TRBV9 with TRBJ2-5; TRBD1 aligns across 7 bases. After removal of 0 bases from V and 4 bases from J, the junction contained 9 bases not matched to a gene. CDR3 size: 16 residues. Germline assignment: CDR1 SGDLS and CDR2 YYNGEE. This chain's CDR3 is CASSVAPGGLGETQYF. The CDR3 nucleotides read TGTGCCAGCAGCGTAGCTCCAGGGGGATTAGGAGAGACCCAGTACTTC.

The V gene is TRBV5-8, the J gene TRBJ2-5, with D tentatively TRBD2 (7 bases). V was clipped by 5 bases and J by 5 bases, with 16 bases between them. The CDR3 contains 14 residues. Germline V gene sequence: CDR1 SGHTS, CDR2 YDEGEE. The CDR3 loop is CASRGGGALETQYF. CDR3 nucleotide sequence: TGTGCCAGCAGAGGGGGGGGGGCCTTGGAGACCCAGTACTTC.

This clonotype occurred a few times. The chain uses TRBV5-1 and TRBJ1-1, with D possibly TRBD1 on 6 matching bases. Germline V gives CDR1 SGHRS, CDR2 YFSETQ. Trimming took 2 bases from V and 3 from J, leaving 14 bases between them. The CDR3 consists of 15 residues. Here the CDR3 reads CASSLQQGVDTEAFF. The CDR3 nucleotides are TGCGCCAGCAGCTTACAACAGGGAGTCGACACTGAAGCTTTCTTT.

This clonotype was detected ten times or more. The chain couples TRBV6-1 to TRBJ1-6, with D unclear. Germline V gene sequence: CDR1 MNHNS, CDR2 SASEGT. Trimming left V 6 bases short and J 8 bases short, with 20 bases between. The CDR3 contains 16 residues. For the CDR3, the DNA is TGTGCCAGCAGCCCGACCCATACCACCTCTTATTCACCCCTCCACTTT. This gives the protein CASSPTHTTSYSPLHF.

This clonotype was detected many times. The chain uses TRBV4-1 and TRBJ1-1; TRBD1 might be the D (5 bases). V was pared by 0 bases and J by 0 bases, with 8 bases between. The CDR3 runs 15 residues. Looked up from germline, CDR1 is MGHRA and CDR2 is YSYEKL. The CDR3, as DNA: TGCGCCAGCAGCCAAGATCGGACAATGAACACTGAAGCTTTCTTT. It specifies CASSQDRTMNTEAFF.

This clonotype has ten or more counts. The gene calls are TRBV11-2 and TRBJ2-7; no firm D call. Trimming shortened V by 5 bases and J by 2 bases, and 16 bases separated the two germline ends. This CDR3 is built from 15 residues. CDR1 is SGHAT and CDR2 is FQNNGV in the germline V gene. The CDR3 coding sequence is TGTGCCAGCAGCCCTACCGACATGGCAACCTACGAGCAGTACTTC. Encoded protein: CASSPTDMATYEQYF.

This clonotype was picked up many times. The V call is TRBV6-5, the J call TRBJ1-1; D not resolved. CDR1 is MNHEY and CDR2 is SVGAGI in the germline V gene. The ends were cut back, 2 bases at V and 2 bases at J, with 12 bases in the middle. There are 15 residues in the CDR3. The CDR3 DNA follows: TGTGCCAGCAGTTACACGACGGGAGACAACACTGAAGCTTTCTTT. Translated: CASSYTTGDNTEAFF.

The chain recombines TRBV7-8 with TRBJ1-1; unclear D gene. Germline CDR1 reads SGHVS; CDR2 reads FQNEAQ. This CDR3 has 12 residues. V gave up 8 bases and J gave up 6 bases, with 13 bases separating them. The CDR3 spells CASSAWSPEAFF. CDR3 nucleotide sequence: TGTGCCAGCTCAGCATGGAGCCCTGAAGCTTTCTTT.

This clonotype was recorded many times. The chain links TRBV12-3 or TRBV12-4 to TRBJ1-1, with D hard to call. This CDR3 has 15 amino acids. Trimming removed 1 base at V and 4 bases at J, with 13 bases between. CDR3 amino acids: CASSLEGHPITEAFF. CDR3 nucleotides: TGTGCCAGCAGTTTAGAAGGCCATCCGATCACTGAAGCTTTCTTT.

This clonotype was recorded at least ten times. The chain recombines TRBV7-8 with TRBJ2-7, with 9 bases aligning to TRBD2. In germline, CDR1 is SGHVS, CDR2 FQNEAQ. V was clipped by 2 bases and J by 3 bases; unmatched bases: 8. The CDR3 runs to 16 residues. The CDR3 here is CASSLTNLAGYYEQYF. CDR3 in DNA: TGTGCCAGCAGCTTAACGAATCTAGCGGGGTACTACGAGCAGTACTTC.

V is TRBV12-3 or TRBV12-4 and J is TRBJ2-2, with TRBD1 identical over 9 bases. The V gene end was trimmed by 8 bases and the J gene end by 1 base; junction bases not matched to a gene: 2. CDR3 length: 14 amino acids. The CDR3 bases are TGTGCCAGCCAGGGACAGGGGAACACCGGGGAGCTGTTTTTT. Translation gives CASQGQGNTGELFF.

This clonotype was seen only a few times. The chain joins TRBV14 to TRBJ1-5, with D possibly matching TRBD1 (6 bases). V gave up 1 base and J gave up 11 bases, with 12 bases separating them. The CDR3 runs to 13 residues. Germline assignment: CDR1 SGHDN and CDR2 FVKESK. CDR3 in DNA: TGTGCCAGCAGCCAAGGTCCGGGGGCGACCCAGCATTTT. This codes for CASSQGPGATQHF.

Points on this clonotype: One junction end does not reproduce the germline sequence, and a read error may be involved. This chain uses TRBV5-1 with TRBJ2-3, with 9 bases matching TRBD1. Germline CDR1 reads SGHRS; CDR2 reads YFSETQ. The CDR3 totals 16 residues. CDR3 nucleotides: TGTGCCAGCAGCGCCCCGGGACAGGGTGAGGCAGATACGCAGTATTTT. Its translation is CASSAPGQGEADTQYF. Full variable domain (outside the CDR3, taken from reference TRBV5-1 and TRBJ2-3): KAGVTQTPRYLIKTRGQQVTLSCSPISGHRSVSWYQQTPGQGLQFLFEYFSETQRNKGNFPGRFSGRQFSNSRSEMNVSTLELGDSALYLCASSAPGQGEADTQYFGPGTRLTVL.

This clonotype showed up many times. The V and J genes are TRBV7-8 and TRBJ2-7, with no clear D. Trimming took 2 bases from V and 9 from J, leaving 14 bases between them. The CDR3 runs 13 residues. In germline, CDR1 is SGHVS, CDR2 FQNEAQ. Here the CDR3 reads CASSLLGLTGQYF. As DNA, the CDR3 is TGTGCCAGCAGCTTACTAGGTCTGACGGGGCAGTACTTC.

This clonotype was seen many times. CDR3 coding DNA: TGTGCCAGCAGCTTACGAGCTCCGAGGAGATTAACGTACCAAGAGACCCAGTACTTC. Translated: CASSLRAPRRLTYQETQYF. The chain recombines TRBV7-2 with TRBJ2-5; no clear D. The germline gives CDR1 SGHTA, CDR2 FQGNSA. CDR3 length: 19 residues. V shed 2 bases and J shed 0 bases, with 22 bases lying between them. Using reference TRBV7-2 and TRBJ2-5 for the parts outside the CDR3, the full variable domain is GAGVSQSPSNKVTEKGKDVELRCDPISGHTALYWYRQSLGQGLEFLIYFQGNSAPDKSGLPSDRFSAERTGGSVSTLTIQRTQQEDSAVYLCASSLRAPRRLTYQETQYFGPGTRLLVL.

This clonotype was counted a few times. The rearrangement joins TRBV20-1 to TRBJ2-5; no clear D. Trimming took off 1 base at V and 5 bases at J, with 14 bases between the two ends. The CDR3 extends over 14 amino acids. Germline assignment: CDR1 DFQATT and CDR2 SNEGSKA (reference sequence). CDR3 nucleotides: TGCAGTGCTAGAGTATCCCCGGTCCGGGAGACCCAGTACTTC. It translates to CSARVSPVRETQYF.

The table lists this clonotype with many counts. This chain joins TRBV7-9 and TRBJ2-5, with D unclear. V lost 8 bases and J lost 5, with 21 bases in between. CDR1 and CDR2 (germline): SEHNR, FQNEAQ (reference sequence). The CDR3 spans 15 residues. CDR3 sequence reads: CASAPVPGQVETQYF. Written as DNA, the CDR3 is TGTGCCAGCGCTCCCGTTCCGGGCCAAGTCGAGACCCAGTACTTC. Based on the CDR3 plus reference TRBV7-9 and TRBJ2-5, the full variable domain is DTGVSQNPRHKITKRGQNVTFRCDPISEHNRLYWYRQTLGQGPEFLTYFQNEAQLEKSRLLSDRFSAERPKGSFSTLEIQRTEQGDSAMYLCASAPVPGQVETQYFGPGTRLLVL.

This clonotype occurred many times. V gene TRBV6-1 combines with J gene TRBJ2-1; D not certain. The CDR3 has 15 amino acids. The germline V and J ends were trimmed by 6 bases and 4 bases, with 16 bases remaining between them. Germline V gene data show CDR1 as MNHNS and CDR2 as SASEGT. The CDR3 is CASRLFFRAYNEQFF. The DNA of the CDR3 is TGTGCCAGCAGGCTTTTCTTTAGAGCATACAATGAGCAGTTCTTC.

CDR3 loop: CASSIQGAITDTQYF. For the CDR3, the DNA is TGTGCCAGTAGTATACAGGGGGCGATAACAGATACGCAGTATTTT. The chain recombines TRBV19 with TRBJ2-3; 8 bases line up with TRBD1. Germline CDR1 LNHDA, CDR2 SQIVND (reference sequence). The CDR3 has 15 residues. The junction had 4 bases not matched to a gene; V was cut back by 2 bases and J by 3 bases.

This clonotype has at least ten counts. The genes are TRBV6-1 and TRBJ2-2; TRBD2 matches 9 bases. Germline lookup yields CDR1 MNHNS and CDR2 SASEGT. The V gene end was trimmed by 10 bases and the J gene end by 5 bases; junction bases not matched to a gene: 8. The CDR3 has 14 amino acids. CDR3 region: CATLAGPGTGELFF. CDR3 nucleotide sequence: TGTGCCACTCTAGCGGGGCCTGGGACCGGGGAGCTGTTTTTT.

The gene calls are TRBV14 and TRBJ2-5, with a tentative D call TRBD1 (5 bases). Germline assignment: CDR1 SGHDN and CDR2 FVKESK. There are 15 residues in the CDR3. V was clipped by 2 bases and J by 5 bases, with 15 bases between them. CDR3 in amino acids: CASSQQKGYWETQYF. As DNA, the CDR3 is TGTGCCAGCAGCCAACAGAAGGGGTACTGGGAGACCCAGTACTTC.

This clonotype came up many times. The chain has TRBV5-1 and TRBJ1-2; D unclear. Germline CDR1 is SGHRS and CDR2 is YFSETQ. This CDR3 is built from 13 residues. Trimming took off 0 bases at V and 4 bases at J, with 7 bases between the two ends. The CDR3 sequence is CASSLDGAYGYTF. CDR3 nucleotides: TGCGCCAGCAGCTTGGACGGAGCCTATGGCTACACCTTC.

The chain employs TRBV28 and TRBJ2-1; 10 nucleotides match TRBD1. Trimming cost V 6 bases and J 6 bases; bases outside gene matches: 8. Germline CDR1 reads MDHEN; CDR2 reads SYDVKM. The CDR3 runs 15 residues. The CDR3 nucleotides are TGTGCCAGCAGCGCGACCGGGACAGGGGTCAATGAGCAGTTCTTC. Protein: CASSATGTGVNEQFF.

The gene calls are TRBV2 and TRBJ2-2; 8 positions agree with TRBD2. CDR3 length: 16 amino acids. The V gene end was trimmed by 7 bases and the J gene end by 5 bases; junction bases not matched to a gene: 12. Germline loops: CDR1 SNHLY, CDR2 FYNNEI. CDR3 DNA: TGTGCCAGCATGAGTCAGAGCGGGGGAGTGACCGGGGAGCTGTTTTTT. It is translated as CASMSQSGGVTGELFF.

This clonotype was picked up many times. The chain employs TRBV3-1 and TRBJ1-1; no reliable D call. Per the germline V gene, CDR1 is LGHDT and CDR2 is YNNKEL (reference sequence). The CDR3 totals 13 residues. With 4 bases removed from V and 5 bases from J, the gap between germline ends came to 11 bases. The CDR3 loop reads CASSPLEGTEAFF. The CDR3 region has the DNA TGTGCCAGCAGCCCTTTAGAGGGAACTGAAGCTTTCTTT.

J is TRBJ2-5 and V is TRBV4-1; D may be TRBD2 (6 bases). Germline V gives CDR1 MGHRA, CDR2 YSYEKL. Deletions cut 4 bases from V and 0 bases from J, with 9 bases between. The CDR3 consists of 14 residues. The DNA of the CDR3 is TGCGCCAGCAGCCGTGCTAGCGACCAAGAGACCCAGTACTTC. Its translation: CASSRASDQETQYF.

This clonotype was observed at least ten times. The chain joins TRBV28 to TRBJ2-7; the D is unclear. Between the trimmed V and J ends, which lost 3 bases and 6 bases, there was a span of 15 bases. CDR1 and CDR2 (germline): MDHEN, SYDVKM. This CDR3 has 14 residues. The CDR3 here is CASSLGSLFGEQYF. In DNA, the CDR3 is TGTGCCAGCAGTTTGGGTAGTCTTTTTGGCGAGCAGTACTTC.